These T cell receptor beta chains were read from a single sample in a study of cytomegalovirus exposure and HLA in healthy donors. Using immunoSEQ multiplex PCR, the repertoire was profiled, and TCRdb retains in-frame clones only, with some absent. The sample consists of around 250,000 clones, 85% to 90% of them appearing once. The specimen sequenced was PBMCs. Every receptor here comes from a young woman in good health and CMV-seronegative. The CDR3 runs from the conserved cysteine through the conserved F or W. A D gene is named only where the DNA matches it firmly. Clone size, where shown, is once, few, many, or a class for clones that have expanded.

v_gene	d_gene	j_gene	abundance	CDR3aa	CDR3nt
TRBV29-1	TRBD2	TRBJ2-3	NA	CSVAGLAGGGDTQYF	TGCAGCGTTGCGGGACTAGCGGGGGGAGGAGATACGCAGTATTTT
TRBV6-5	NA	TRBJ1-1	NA	CASSFRARNTEAFF	TGTGCCAGCAGTTTCAGGGCTAGGAACACTGAAGCTTTCTTT
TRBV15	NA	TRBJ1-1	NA	CATSRAQGNTEAFF	TGTGCCACCAGCAGAGCTCAGGGCAACACTGAAGCTTTCTTT
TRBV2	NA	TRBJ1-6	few	CASITTGPGSPLHF	TGTGCCAGCATCACTACAGGGCCTGGTTCACCCCTCCACTTT
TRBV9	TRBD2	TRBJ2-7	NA	CASSVGGSVSYEQYF	TGTGCCAGCAGCGTAGGCGGGAGCGTCTCCTACGAGCAGTACTTC
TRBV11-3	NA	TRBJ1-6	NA	CASSLERISSYNSPLHF	TGTGCCAGCAGCCTAGAGAGGATCAGCTCCTATAATTCACCCCTCCACTTT
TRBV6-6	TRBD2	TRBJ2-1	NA	CASSAASGGYNEQFF	TGTGCCAGCAGTGCGGCTAGCGGGGGATACAATGAGCAGTTCTTC
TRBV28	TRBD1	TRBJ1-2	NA	CASSGGQGAYGYTF	TGTGCCAGCAGTGGAGGACAGGGGGCGTATGGCTACACCTTC
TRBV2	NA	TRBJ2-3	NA	CASRKIFGDTDTQYF	TGTGCCAGCAGGAAGATTTTCGGTGACACAGATACGCAGTATTTT
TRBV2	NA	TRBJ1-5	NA	CASSYFEGPQHF	TGTGCCAGCAGTTATTTTGAGGGGCCCCAGCATTTT
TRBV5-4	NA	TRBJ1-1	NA	CASSPEPDSEAFF	TGTGCCAGCAGCCCGGAGCCGGATTCTGAAGCTTTCTTT
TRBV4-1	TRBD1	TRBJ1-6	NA	CASSQDTGTGWNSPLHF	TGCGCCAGCAGCCAAGATACCGGGACAGGGTGGAATTCACCCCTCCACTTT
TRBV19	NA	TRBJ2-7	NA	CASSIRFQGYYEQYF	TGTGCCAGTAGTATTCGGTTTCAGGGGTACTACGAGCAGTACTTC
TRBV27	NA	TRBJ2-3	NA	CASTQGDTQYF	TGTGCCAGCACTCAGGGGGATACGCAGTATTTT
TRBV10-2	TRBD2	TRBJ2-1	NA	CASSDSWMPGGEQFF	TGCGCCAGCAGTGACTCTTGGATGCCGGGGGGTGAGCAGTTCTTC
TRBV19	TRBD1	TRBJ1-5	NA	CASSSHPTGNSNQPQHF	TGTGCCAGTAGTTCCCACCCGACAGGGAATAGCAATCAGCCCCAGCATTTT
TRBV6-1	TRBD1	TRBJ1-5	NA	CASRRDRGTGQPQHF	TGTGCCAGCAGACGGGACAGGGGGACGGGGCAGCCCCAGCATTTT
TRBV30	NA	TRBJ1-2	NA	CAWSGGLDNYGYTF	TGTGCCTGGAGTGGGGGACTGGATAATTATGGCTACACCTTC
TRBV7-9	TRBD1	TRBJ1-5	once	CASSWDSIQPQHF	TGTGCCAGCAGCTGGGACAGTATTCAGCCCCAGCATTTT
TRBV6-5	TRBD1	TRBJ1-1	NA	CASSSGTETNTEAFF	TGTGCCAGCAGTTCGGGGACAGAAACCAACACTGAAGCTTTCTTT
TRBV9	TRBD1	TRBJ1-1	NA	CASSPPTGIITEAFF	TGTGCCAGCAGCCCACCGACAGGGATAATCACTGAAGCTTTCTTT
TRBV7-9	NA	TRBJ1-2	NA	CASSSGDGVYGYTF	TGTGCCAGCAGCTCGGGGGACGGAGTCTATGGCTACACCTTC
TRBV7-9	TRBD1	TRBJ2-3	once	CASSSTRGTGVDTQYF	TGTGCCAGCAGCTCGACCAGGGGGACAGGGGTAGATACGCAGTATTTT
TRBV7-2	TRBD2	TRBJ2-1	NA	CASSLGLAGWYEQFF	TGTGCCAGCAGCTTAGGACTAGCGGGGTGGTATGAGCAGTTCTTC
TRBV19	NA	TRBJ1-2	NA	CASSRLIPGGYTF	TGTGCCAGTAGTCGACTGATTCCGGGGGGCTACACCTTC
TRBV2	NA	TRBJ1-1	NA	CASSDLGGTEAFF	TGTGCCAGCAGTGACCTAGGTGGCACTGAAGCTTTCTTT
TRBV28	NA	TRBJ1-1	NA	CASTIGESEAFF	TGTGCCAGCACAATAGGGGAAAGTGAAGCTTTCTTT
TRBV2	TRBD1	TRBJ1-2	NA	CASSETGQGYTF	TGTGCCAGCAGCGAGACAGGGCAGGGCTACACCTTC
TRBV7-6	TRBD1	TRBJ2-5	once	CASSQNFPGQGGTQYF	TGTGCCAGCAGCCAAAATTTCCCGGGACAGGGCGGGACCCAGTACTTC
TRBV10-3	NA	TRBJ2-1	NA	CAIRMSSYNEQFF	TGTGCCATCAGAATGAGCTCCTACAATGAGCAGTTCTTC
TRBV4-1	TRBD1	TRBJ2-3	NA	CASSPRDREIDTQYF	TGCGCCAGCAGCCCCCGGGACAGGGAAATAGATACGCAGTATTTT
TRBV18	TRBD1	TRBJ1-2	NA	CASSQGQGSWMGYGYTF	TGTGCCAGCTCACAGGGACAGGGAAGTTGGATGGGCTATGGCTACACCTTC
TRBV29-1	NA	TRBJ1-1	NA	CSVGQVSMNTEAFF	TGCAGCGTTGGACAGGTATCCATGAACACTGAAGCTTTCTTT
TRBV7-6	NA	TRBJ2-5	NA	CASSFTGTLETQYF	TGTGCCAGCAGCTTTACCGGGACTCTAGAGACCCAGTACTTC
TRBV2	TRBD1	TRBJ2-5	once	CASSDLSGTGVSETQYF	TGTGCCAGCAGTGACCTCTCCGGGACAGGGGTATCGGAGACCCAGTACTTC
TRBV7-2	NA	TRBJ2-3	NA	CASSLGGGRTDTQYF	TGTGCCAGCAGCTTAGGGGGGGGCCGCACAGATACGCAGTATTTT
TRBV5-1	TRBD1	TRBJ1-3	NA	CASSWTGGIINTIYF	TGCGCCAGCAGCTGGACAGGGGGGATCATAAACACCATATATTTT
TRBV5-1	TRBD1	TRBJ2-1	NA	CASSLAGTGGKDEQFF	TGCGCCAGCAGCTTGGCCGGGACAGGGGGTAAAGATGAGCAGTTCTTC
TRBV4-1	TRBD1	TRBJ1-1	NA	CASSHRTGAEAFF	TGCGCCAGCAGCCATAGGACAGGGGCTGAAGCTTTCTTT
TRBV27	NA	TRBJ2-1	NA	CASRTLAGSYNEQFF	TGTGCCAGCAGGACCCTTGCGGGTTCCTACAATGAGCAGTTCTTC
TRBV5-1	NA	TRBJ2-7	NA	CASSHSYEQYF	TGCGCCAGCAGCCATTCCTACGAGCAGTACTTC
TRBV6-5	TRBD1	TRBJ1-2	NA	CASSYRGYGYTF	TGTGCCAGCAGCTACAGGGGGTATGGCTACACCTTC
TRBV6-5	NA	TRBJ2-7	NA	CASSSQGASYEQYF	TGTGCCAGCAGTTCACAGGGAGCGAGCTACGAGCAGTACTTC
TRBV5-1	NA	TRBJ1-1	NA	CASRGGVVAGNTEAFF	TGCGCCAGCAGGGGAGGAGTTGTCGCGGGTAACACTGAAGCTTTCTTT
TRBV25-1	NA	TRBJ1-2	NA	CASSYANFYGYTF	TGTGCCAGCAGTTATGCGAACTTCTATGGCTACACCTTC
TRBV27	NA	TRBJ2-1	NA	CASSLWAGETYNEQFF	TGTGCCAGCAGTTTATGGGCAGGGGAAACCTACAATGAGCAGTTCTTC
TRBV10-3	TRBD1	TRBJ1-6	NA	CAISASGGDSPLHF	TGTGCCATCAGTGCGTCAGGGGGCGATTCACCCCTCCACTTT
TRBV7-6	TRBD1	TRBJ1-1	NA	CASSLGTGGSMNTEAFF	TGTGCCAGCAGCTTGGGGACAGGGGGATCCATGAACACTGAAGCTTTCTTT
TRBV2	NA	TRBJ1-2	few	CASPEGLNTF	TGTGCCAGCCCGGAAGGACTAAACACCTTC
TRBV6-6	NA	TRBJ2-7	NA	CASSLVRSHEQYF	TGTGCCAGCAGTCTAGTTAGATCCCACGAGCAGTACTTC